One and the same sample provided the 31 T cell receptor beta chains below, sequenced in a study of shared clonotypes between healthy human individuals. Produced via immunoSEQ multiplex PCR; TCRdb's table is partial and in-frame only. The sample records more than 900,000 clones, approximately 80% being singletons. Sequencing was carried out using memory CD4+ T cells from PBMCs. Subset defined: CD45RA-negative fraction. These TCRs come from a man aged 18 to 35 in good health. Some clones in this sample may be carry-over from other donors' samples.

The rearrangement joins TRBV11-2 to TRBJ1-1; the D gene is possibly TRBD1 (6 bases). Per the germline V gene, CDR1 is SGHAT and CDR2 is FQNNGV. CDR3 length: 13 residues. V shed 1 base and J shed 8 bases, with 11 bases lying between them. The CDR3 reads CASSLGIDREAFF. CDR3 nucleotides: TGTGCCAGCAGCTTAGGGATCGACAGGGAAGCTTTCTTT.

This clone has ten or more counts. Other DNA sequences in this sample translate to the same CDR3. The chain carries TRBV29-1 and TRBJ2-3; TRBD1 is a possible D gene (5 bases). The CDR3 covers 12 residues. Deletions cut 4 bases from V and 6 bases from J, with 11 bases between. Germline V CDR1 and CDR2: SQVTM, ANQGSEA. CDR3 nucleotides: TGCAGCGTTGGGGGCGCCCGTGATACGCAGTATTTT. Translated, it gives CSVGGARDTQYF.

The chain carries TRBV7-2 and TRBJ2-1; no clear D. Germline CDR1 is SGHTA and CDR2 is FQGNSA. The CDR3 length is 15 residues. V dropped 5 bases and J dropped 4 bases, with 15 bases sitting between them. Written as DNA, the CDR3 is TGTGCCAGCAGCCCCACGGGCGGTTGGTACAATGAGCAGTTCTTC. Its translation: CASSPTGGWYNEQFF.

This clone has more than one count but fewer than ten. V is TRBV5-1 and J is TRBJ2-2, with D possibly TRBD2 on 6 matching bases. This CDR3 contains 15 residues. Trimming took off 7 bases at V and 1 base at J, with 14 bases between the two ends. Germline V gives CDR1 SGHRS, CDR2 YFSETQ. The DNA for the CDR3 is TGCGCCAGCGGATACGGGACTCGGAACACCGGGGAGCTGTTTTTT. Translated, it gives CASGYGTRNTGELFF.

This clone was counted a few times. The chain couples TRBV4-2 to TRBJ2-2; D possibly corresponds to TRBD1 (5 bases). V was shortened by 1 base and J by 5 bases, with 11 bases between the two germline ends. Germline-derived CDR1 and CDR2 are LGHNA and YNFKEQ. The CDR3 totals 15 residues. CDR3 amino acids: CASSQGQGTTGELFF. In DNA, the CDR3 is TGTGCCAGCAGCCAAGGGCAGGGAACAACCGGGGAGCTGTTTTTT.

V is TRBV5-1 and J is TRBJ1-2; the D is unclear. Germline V lookup: CDR1 SGHRS, CDR2 YFSETQ. There are 13 residues in the CDR3. Deletions cut 6 bases from V and 3 bases from J, with 12 bases between. CDR3 amino acids: CASTSSRDYGYTF. CDR3 DNA sequence: TGCGCCAGCACCTCTTCTCGGGACTATGGCTACACCTTC.

This clone was seen only once. The chain joins TRBV7-9 to TRBJ2-1; D is undetermined. With 0 bases removed from V and 0 bases from J, the gap between germline ends came to 12 bases. The CDR3 extends over 17 amino acids. Germline assignment: CDR1 SEHNR and CDR2 FQNEAQ (reference sequence). CDR3 in DNA: TGTGCCAGCAGCTTAGCGGATCTAAGTCTCTCCTACAATGAGCAGTTCTTC. This codes for CASSLADLSLSYNEQFF.

The V call is TRBV5-4, the J call TRBJ1-2; 7 bases align to TRBD1. The germline V gene has CDR1 SGHNT and CDR2 YYREEE (reference sequence). The CDR3 contains 14 residues. V lost 3 bases, J lost 2 bases, and 4 bases stayed unmatched. CDR3: CASSSGQENYGYTF. CDR3 sequence (DNA): TGTGCCAGCAGCTCCGGACAGGAAAACTATGGCTACACCTTC. The complete variable domain, with remaining parts taken from reference TRBV5-4 and TRBJ1-2, reads ETGVTQSPTHLIKTRGQQVTLRCSSQSGHNTVSWYQQALGQGPQFIFQYYREEENGRGNFPPRFSGLQFPNYSSELNVNALELDDSALYLCASSSGQENYGYTFGSGTRLTVV.

This chain joins TRBV5-5 and TRBJ1-2; D perhaps matches TRBD1 (5 bases). Per the germline V gene, CDR1 is SGHKS and CDR2 is YYEKEE (reference sequence). The CDR3 runs to 15 residues. V was cut by 4 bases and J by 2 bases, with 15 bases left in between. CDR3 sequence: CASSPQSDINYGYTF. DNA for the CDR3: TGTGCCAGCAGCCCTCAATCGGACATAAACTATGGCTACACCTTC.

In this sample, this clone turned up a few times. The V call is TRBV7-9, the J call TRBJ2-4; D gene unclear. The CDR3 spans 13 residues. Germline V CDR1 and CDR2: SEHNR, FQNEAQ (reference sequence). V was shortened by 7 bases and J by 0 bases, with 7 bases between the two germline ends. CDR3 DNA sequence: TGTGCCAGCATCGGCGGAGCCAAAAACATTCAGTACTTC. Its protein is CASIGGAKNIQYF.

V is TRBV27 and J is TRBJ2-4, with 8 bases identical to TRBD2. Germline V gene lookup returns CDR1 MNHEY and CDR2 SMNVEV (reference sequence). V gave up 5 bases and J gave up 3 bases; unmatched junction bases: 12. The CDR3 sequence is 17 residues long. CDR3 loop: CASSATNPAGGKNIQYF. The CDR3 DNA reads TGTGCCAGCAGTGCCACCAACCCCGCGGGGGGCAAAAACATTCAGTACTTC.

J is TRBJ1-5 and V is TRBV28; 8 bases are shared with TRBD1. With V trimmed by 5 bases and J by 5 bases, 11 bases remained unmatched. CDR1 is MDHEN and CDR2 is SYDVKM in the germline V gene. The CDR3 loop spans 16 amino acids. For the CDR3, the DNA is TGTGCCAGCAGTCGTAGGCCGGGACAGGTATATCAGCCCCAGCATTTT. Amino acid sequence: CASSRRPGQVYQPQHF.

Only a few counts were recorded for this clone. This rearrangement joins TRBV18 to TRBJ1-1; unclear D gene. V lost 2 bases and J 1 base, leaving 5 bases between the germline ends. Germline CDR1 KGHSH, CDR2 LQKENI. This CDR3 contains 13 residues. CDR3 amino acids: CASSPSPNTEAFF. CDR3 bases: TGTGCCAGCTCACCAAGCCCGAACACTGAAGCTTTCTTT.

The rearrangement links TRBV28 to TRBJ1-5; D may be TRBD1 (5 bases). Germline values: CDR1 MDHEN, CDR2 SYDVKM. Trimming pared 4 bases from V and 7 bases from J, leaving 14 bases between. This CDR3 spans 14 amino acids. CDR3 in amino acids: CASSYEGWGQPQHF. CDR3 nucleotide sequence: TGTGCCAGCAGTTACGAAGGATGGGGCCAGCCCCAGCATTTT.

The genes are TRBV2 and TRBJ2-1; TRBD1 agrees at 9 bases. Unmatched junction bases numbered 7, after V lost 7 bases and J lost 6 bases. The V gene's germline CDR1 is SNHLY and CDR2 FYNNEI. The CDR3 spans 14 residues. This chain's CDR3 is CASKLQGAGNEQFF. CDR3 nucleotides: TGTGCCAGCAAGTTACAGGGGGCGGGCAATGAGCAGTTCTTC. The full variable domain, rest sourced from reference TRBV2 and TRBJ2-1, is EPEVTQTPSHQVTQMGQEVILRCVPISNHLYFYWYRQILGQKVEFLVSFYNNEISEKSEIFDDQFSVERPDGSNFTLKIRSTKLEDSAMYFCASKLQGAGNEQFFGPGTRLTVL.

The chain carries TRBV19 and TRBJ2-5; TRBD1 matches at 8 bases. The CDR3 is 15 residues long. V was clipped by 0 bases and J by 6 bases; unmatched bases: 6. CDR1 and CDR2 (germline): LNHDA, SQIVND (reference sequence). This CDR3 is CASSIEPRGPKTQYF. CDR3 DNA sequence: TGTGCCAGTAGTATAGAGCCCAGGGGGCCGAAGACCCAGTACTTC.

For this clone: At the DNA level, this CDR3 is encoded by other sequences in the same sample as well. CDR3 DNA: TGTGCCAGCAGCCCCGGACAGGGCTACGAGCAGTACTTC. This encodes CASSPGQGYEQYF. This sequence joins TRBV28 and TRBJ2-7; TRBD1 aligns across 8 bases. The CDR3 consists of 13 residues. Germline V gene lookup returns CDR1 MDHEN and CDR2 SYDVKM. The junction had 4 bases not matched to a gene; V was cut back by 6 bases and J by 3 bases.

This rearrangement joins TRBV18 to TRBJ2-7, with D perhaps matching TRBD1 (6 bases). V lost 3 bases and J 2 bases, leaving 8 bases between the germline ends. The CDR3 has 13 residues. Germline loops: CDR1 KGHSH, CDR2 LQKENI. The CDR3 coding sequence is TGTGCCAGCTCACCGGACAGCACCTACGAGCAGTACTTC. Translated: CASSPDSTYEQYF. Full variable domain (outside the CDR3, taken from reference TRBV18 and TRBJ2-7): NAGVMQNPRHLVRRRGQEARLRCSPMKGHSHVYWYRQLPEEGLKFMVYLQKENIIDESGMPKERFSAEFPKEGPSILRIQQVVRGDSAAYFCASSPDSTYEQYFGPGTRLTVT.

The chain carries TRBV27 and TRBJ2-1, with 9 bases aligning to TRBD1. The CDR3 has 18 amino acids. Germline V CDR1 and CDR2: MNHEY, SMNVEV (reference sequence). Trimming cost V 2 bases and J 5 bases; bases outside gene matches: 13. This chain's CDR3 is CASSLEAGTGLLHNEQFF. The CDR3 bases are TGTGCCAGCAGTTTAGAAGCCGGGACAGGGTTACTCCACAATGAGCAGTTCTTC.

The CDR3 region has the DNA TGTGCCAGCAGTGAAATATATCTGTACAATGAGCAGTTCTTC. Amino acids: CASSEIYLYNEQFF. This chain uses TRBV6-1 with TRBJ2-1; no reliable D call. The V and J ends lost 2 bases and 4 bases respectively, with 9 bases between them. The germline CDR1 and CDR2 sequences are MNHNS and SASEGT. CDR3 length equals 14 residues.

This chain uses TRBV6-5 with TRBJ1-1, with no clear D. Deletions cut 1 base from V and 0 bases from J, with 6 bases between. This CDR3 is 14 amino acids long. Germline V gene lookup returns CDR1 MNHEY and CDR2 SVGAGI. DNA for the CDR3: TGTGCCAGCAGTTACTATGGCATGAACACTGAAGCTTTCTTT. Its protein is CASSYYGMNTEAFF.

The chain is built from TRBV7-6 and TRBJ2-7, with 9 bases matching TRBD1. The V gene end was trimmed by 1 base and the J gene end by 0 bases; junction bases not matched to a gene: 4. CDR3 size: 16 residues. Germline assignment: CDR1 SGHVS and CDR2 FNYEAQ. CDR3 sequence reads: CASSLDRGPSSYEQYF. DNA of the CDR3: TGTGCCAGCAGCTTAGACAGGGGGCCAAGCTCCTACGAGCAGTACTTC.

The V and J genes are TRBV5-1 and TRBJ2-7; D gene uncertain. CDR1 is SGHRS, CDR2 YFSETQ, per germline. Deletions cut 4 bases from V and 4 bases from J, with 12 bases between. The CDR3 consists of 13 residues. As DNA, the CDR3 is TGCGCCAGCAGCCCGGACCTAGATTACGAGCAGTACTTC. Protein sequence: CASSPDLDYEQYF.

This chain links TRBV6-6 with TRBJ2-7; possibly TRBD2 for D (5 bases). Trimming cost V 1 base and J 3 bases, with 10 bases left between them. Germline CDR1 is MNHNY and CDR2 is SVGAGI (reference sequence). The CDR3 runs to 14 residues. DNA of the CDR3: TGTGCCAGCAGTTACTTGGACTCCAACTACGAGCAGTACTTC. Its translation: CASSYLDSNYEQYF.

This clone turned up a few times. DNA of the CDR3: TGTGCCAGTAGTTCAATCCGGGACAGGGGACTTAATAGCAATCAGCCCCAGCATTTT. Translating gives CASSSIRDRGLNSNQPQHF. V usage is TRBV19 and J usage is TRBJ1-5; TRBD1 matches at 10 bases. CDR3 length: 19 amino acids. V dropped 5 bases and J dropped 0; count of bases not matched to a gene: 13. In germline, CDR1 is LNHDA, CDR2 SQIVND (reference sequence).

The chain employs TRBV6-7 and TRBJ2-2, with 9 bases that match TRBD1. TRBV6-7 is assigned to the ORF class and has an uncertain function. The V and J ends lost 2 bases and 7 bases, in that order; junction bases with no gene match: 17. The CDR3 runs 19 residues. The CDR3 region is CASSYPGTGGPRLFGELFF. The CDR3 nucleotides read TGTGCCAGCAGTTACCCCGGCACAGGGGGCCCCCGATTATTCGGGGAGCTGTTTTTT.

The chain is built from TRBV30 and TRBJ2-1, with 7 bases identical to TRBD2. With V trimmed by 5 bases and J by 5 bases, 9 bases remained unmatched. The germline V gene has CDR1 GTSNPN and CDR2 SVGIG (reference sequence). This CDR3 comprises 14 residues. CDR3 in DNA: TGTGCCTGGGCCCCGGGAGGCTACCACAATGAGCAGTTCTTC. Translation: CAWAPGGYHNEQFF.

This rearrangement joins TRBV18 to TRBJ1-2; 9 bases agree with TRBD1. From germline, CDR1 is KGHSH and CDR2 LQKENI. The CDR3 has 15 amino acids. The ends lost 4 bases at V and 6 bases at J; junction bases unmatched: 9. The CDR3 reads CASSRSRTGEDGYTF. CDR3 sequence (DNA): TGTGCCAGCTCACGTTCTAGGACAGGGGAGGATGGCTACACCTTC.

This clone showed up just a few times. The CDR3: CASSQSGTITDTQYF. CDR3 sequence (DNA): TGCGCCAGCAGCCAAAGCGGGACAATCACAGATACGCAGTATTTT. The rearrangement uses TRBV4-1 and TRBJ2-3; tentative D call: TRBD2 (7 bases). The CDR3 totals 15 residues. V was shortened by 2 bases and J by 2 bases, with 11 bases between the two germline ends. Germline V gene data show CDR1 as MGHRA and CDR2 as YSYEKL.

This clone came up once. This rearrangement joins TRBV5-6 to TRBJ2-1; 14 bases match TRBD2. The V gene's germline CDR1 is SGHDT and CDR2 YYEEEE. The CDR3 sequence is 18 residues long. V shed 4 bases and J 10 bases; nucleotides not matched to a gene: 16. The CDR3 DNA reads as TGTGCCAGCAGCCGGGGACTAGCGGGAGTCAGGGGTATGGGAGAGCAGTTCTTC. Encoded protein: CASSRGLAGVRGMGEQFF.

This clone was recorded once. The rearrangement uses TRBV4-2 and TRBJ2-1, with TRBD1 matching 9 bases. V gave up 4 bases and J gave up 3 bases; unmatched junction bases: 7. This CDR3 spans 16 amino acids. In germline, CDR1 is LGHNA, CDR2 YNFKEQ. The CDR3 coding sequence is TGTGCCAGCAGCCGCCAGGGGACAGGGTTCTACAATGAGCAGTTCTTC. It encodes CASSRQGTGFYNEQFF.